The 26 T cell receptor beta chains listed next were all sequenced from one sample in a study of blood T cell repertoires in COVID-19 (dated by TCRdb to about 2020). Preparation of the library involved the immunoSEQ multiplex PCR assay. TCRdb's version of the immuneACCESS table is confined to in-frame rearrangements and falls short of the full clone set. An unresolved V gene accounts for under half of the shortfall where checked; the remainder is of unknown origin. Within this sample are 350,000 or so clones, with nearly 90% of them counted one time only. The top ten constitute roughly 6.8% of the sample. The sample consisted of peripheral blood. The receptor source for this set is a young man with active or convalescent COVID-19.

This CDR3 is CASSQEMGTNYGYTF. Here the CDR3 DNA reads TGTGCCAGCAGCCAAGAGATGGGCACCAACTATGGCTACACCTTC. The chain links TRBV4-2 to TRBJ1-2; no clear D. CDR1 LGHNA and CDR2 YNFKEQ come from the germline V gene. Trimming removed 0 bases from V and 2 bases from J, with 10 bases in between. The CDR3 loop spans 15 amino acids.

The rearrangement joins TRBV29-1 to TRBJ1-4; the D gene is possibly TRBD1 (6 bases). V gave up 3 bases and J gave up 7 bases, with 9 bases separating them. The CDR3 loop spans 12 amino acids. Germline loops: CDR1 SQVTM, CDR2 ANQGSEA. The DNA of the CDR3 is TGCAGCGTTGACAGGGGCGGTGAAAAACTGTTTTTT. It codes for CSVDRGGEKLFF.

The chain combines TRBV25-1 with TRBJ1-1; D ambiguous. CDR1 and CDR2 from the germline V gene are MGHDK and SYGVNS. The CDR3 length is 13 residues. V was shortened by 10 bases and J by 3 bases, with 15 bases between the two germline ends. The chain's CDR3 is CATLGVFDTEAFF. The CDR3 DNA reads as TGTGCCACCTTGGGAGTATTTGACACTGAAGCTTTCTTT.

V usage is TRBV11-3 and J usage is TRBJ1-2; D not resolved. This CDR3 spans 14 amino acids. Germline V lookup: CDR1 SGHNT, CDR2 YENEEA. V lost 5 bases and J 0 bases, leaving 10 bases between the germline ends. CDR3 bases: TGTGCCAGCAGCCCCATCAGATCTAACTATGGCTACACCTTC. Residues: CASSPIRSNYGYTF.

V and J are TRBV27 and TRBJ1-5; 7 bases line up with TRBD1. Germline V gene lookup returns CDR1 MNHEY and CDR2 SMNVEV (reference sequence). The CDR3 loop spans 15 amino acids. V lost 5 bases and J lost 4; bases outside the gene matches: 8. CDR3 in DNA: TGTGCCAGCAGTACGCCATGGGACAGAAATCAGCCCCAGCATTTT. It is translated as CASSTPWDRNQPQHF.

The sample holds one count of this clone. The gene calls are TRBV4-1 and TRBJ2-7; D remains unclear. Germline V gene lookup returns CDR1 MGHRA and CDR2 YSYEKL. CDR3 length equals 13 residues. Trimming took off 1 base at V and 1 base at J, with 5 bases between the two ends. The CDR3 is CASSQVLSYEQYF. The CDR3 nucleotides are TGCGCCAGCAGCCAAGTTCTGTCCTACGAGCAGTACTTC.

The chain couples TRBV5-5 to TRBJ2-5, with D possibly TRBD1 on 6 matching bases. The V and J ends lost 4 bases and 1 base respectively, with 14 bases between them. The CDR3 length is 15 residues. Germline assignment: CDR1 SGHKS and CDR2 YYEKEE (reference sequence). CDR3 region: CASSRPPQGQETQYF. For the CDR3, the DNA is TGTGCCAGCAGCCGCCCCCCACAGGGCCAAGAGACCCAGTACTTC.

The rearrangement uses TRBV9 and TRBJ1-1; D possibly corresponds to TRBD1 (5 bases). CDR3 size: 13 residues. Germline CDR1 SGDLS, CDR2 YYNGEE. V lost 2 bases and J 10 bases, leaving 15 bases between the germline ends. The DNA for the CDR3 is TGTGCCAGCAGCGTCACAGTAGGGGCGGCAGCTTTCTTT. Amino acid sequence: CASSVTVGAAAFF.

The genes are TRBV28 and TRBJ2-5; D might be TRBD1 (6 bases). CDR1 is MDHEN and CDR2 is SYDVKM in the germline V gene. The CDR3 has 14 amino acids. Trimming left V 3 bases short and J 5 bases short, with 13 bases between. The CDR3 spells CASSFPGVRETQYF. The DNA of the CDR3 is TGTGCCAGCAGTTTCCCAGGGGTCCGCGAGACCCAGTACTTC. The variable domain in full, with the rest retrieved from reference TRBV28 and TRBJ2-5, is DVKVTQSSRYLVKRTGEKVFLECVQDMDHENMFWYRQDPGLGLRLIYFSYDVKMKEKGDIPEGYSVSREKKERFSLILESASTNQTSMYLCASSFPGVRETQYFGPGTRLLVL.

In its sample, this clone was seen once. This chain links TRBV3-1 (or the pseudogene TRBV3-2) with TRBJ2-5, with D possibly being TRBD2 (6 bases). Germline V gene data show CDR1 as LGHDT and CDR2 as YNNKEL (reference sequence). CDR3 length: 16 amino acids. Trimming took off 0 bases at V and 1 base at J, with 12 bases between the two ends. The CDR3: CASSQEVEGPQETQYF. The CDR3 region has the DNA TGTGCCAGCAGCCAAGAGGTGGAGGGCCCCCAAGAGACCCAGTACTTC.

J is TRBJ1-2 and V is TRBV19, with TRBD1 matching 7 bases. The V segment lost 4 bases and the J segment 8 bases; nucleotides outside the gene matches: 10. Germline values: CDR1 LNHDA, CDR2 SQIVND (reference sequence). This CDR3 is 14 amino acids long. CDR3 coding DNA: TGTGCCAGTAGTACCTTCGGGACAGCAAAAGGCTACACCTTC. Residues: CASSTFGTAKGYTF.

The chain joins TRBV6-5 to TRBJ2-1, with D possibly matching TRBD2 (6 bases). The CDR3 totals 15 residues. In germline, CDR1 is MNHEY, CDR2 SVGAGI. The ends were cut back, 0 bases at V and 7 bases at J, with 13 bases in the middle. The DNA of the CDR3 is TGTGCCAGCAGTTACTCCTCCCCGGGGAGGAATGAGCAGTTCTTC. This gives the protein CASSYSSPGRNEQFF.

This chain joins TRBV11-3 and TRBJ2-5, with TRBD1 identical over 11 bases. The CDR3 consists of 17 residues. Per the germline V gene, CDR1 is SGHNT and CDR2 is YENEEA. Trimming removed 4 bases from V and 5 bases from J; junction bases left unmatched: 12. DNA of the CDR3: TGTGCCAGCAGCTCCCATGCAACGGGACAGGGGGAGGAGACCCAGTACTTC. Amino acids: CASSSHATGQGEETQYF.

The chain links TRBV6-5 to TRBJ2-7; D possibly corresponds to TRBD1 (6 bases). The CDR3 runs to 15 residues. Germline V lookup: CDR1 MNHEY, CDR2 SVGAGI. With 6 bases removed from V and 2 bases from J, the gap between germline ends came to 17 bases. The CDR3 coding sequence is TGTGCCAGCAGCGGGACATATAGGGAACCCTACGAGCAGTACTTC. The encoded protein is CASSGTYREPYEQYF.

The rearrangement links TRBV4-2 to TRBJ2-3; D might be TRBD2 (5 bases). This CDR3 contains 15 residues. Trimming took 3 bases from V and 4 from J, leaving 14 bases between them. Germline values: CDR1 LGHNA, CDR2 YNFKEQ. This CDR3 is CASSQELGRPDTQYF. CDR3 nucleotide sequence: TGTGCCAGCAGCCAGGAACTAGGGCGTCCAGATACGCAGTATTTT.

The chain couples TRBV28 to TRBJ2-7; unclear D gene. V lost 5 bases to trimming and J lost 0 bases, with 5 bases between them. Germline values: CDR1 MDHEN, CDR2 SYDVKM. This CDR3 is 12 amino acids long. CDR3 protein: CASSPISYEQYF. The CDR3 coding sequence is TGTGCCAGCAGTCCAATCTCCTACGAGCAGTACTTC.

V gene TRBV24-1 combines with J gene TRBJ1-5; D gene ambiguous. V was clipped by 5 bases and J by 2 bases, with 9 bases between them. Per the germline V gene, CDR1 is KGHDR and CDR2 is SFDVKD. The CDR3 loop spans 14 amino acids. This CDR3 is CATSVGRGNQPQHF. CDR3 coding DNA: TGTGCCACCAGTGTAGGTCGGGGCAATCAGCCCCAGCATTTT.

The V gene is TRBV20-1, the J gene TRBJ1-2; D might be TRBD1 (6 bases). Germline lookup yields CDR1 DFQATT and CDR2 SNEGSKA (reference sequence). Between the trimmed V and J ends, which lost 6 bases and 9 bases, there was a span of 14 bases. This CDR3 is 11 amino acids long. CDR3 coding DNA: TGCAGTGCGATTCTCAGGGGTAGCTACACCTTC. Translated: CSAILRGSYTF.

The chain is built from TRBV6-5 and TRBJ2-7; TRBD1 aligns across 7 bases. The CDR3 sequence is 14 residues long. The trim removed 10 bases at V and 2 bases at J, leaving 11 bases unmatched. In germline, CDR1 is MNHEY, CDR2 SVGAGI. CDR3 in DNA: TGTGCCACCTTGACCGGGACAGACCCCTACGAGCAGTACTTC. This translates into CATLTGTDPYEQYF.

The chain is built from TRBV3-1 (or the pseudogene TRBV3-2) and TRBJ1-1; tentative D call: TRBD1 (6 bases). CDR1 and CDR2 (germline): LGHDT, YNNKEL (reference sequence). V was cut by 0 bases and J by 3 bases, with 17 bases left in between. The CDR3 loop spans 17 amino acids. CDR3 in amino acids: CASSQEITRGSYTEAFF. The CDR3 nucleotides read TGTGCCAGCAGCCAAGAAATAACCAGGGGTAGCTACACTGAAGCTTTCTTT.

The V gene is TRBV6-2 or TRBV6-3, the J gene TRBJ2-1; 10 nucleotides line up with TRBD1. This CDR3 is built from 17 residues. The germline gives CDR1 MNHEY, CDR2 SVGEGT. The V and J ends lost 0 bases and 5 bases, in that order; junction bases with no gene match: 7. The CDR3 nucleotides read TGTGCCAGCAGTTACTCGAGGACAGGGGGTATGCACAATGAGCAGTTCTTC. Protein product: CASSYSRTGGMHNEQFF.

V and J are TRBV5-1 and TRBJ2-3; 7 bases line up with TRBD1. This CDR3 has 15 residues. The J segment lost 4 bases and the V segment lost 7 bases, leaving 12 bases of the junction unmatched. Germline-derived CDR1 and CDR2 are SGHRS and YFSETQ. CDR3 in amino acids: CASGRTGPRADTQYF. The CDR3 bases are TGCGCCAGCGGAAGGACAGGCCCCCGGGCAGATACGCAGTATTTT.

The chain is built from TRBV3-1 (or the pseudogene TRBV3-2) and TRBJ1-4; no firm D call. V was clipped by 7 bases and J by 8 bases, with 17 bases between them. Germline values: CDR1 LGHDT, CDR2 YNNKEL (reference sequence). This CDR3 is 14 amino acids long. The DNA of the CDR3 is TGTGCCAGCAAACGGACCCGGGAGGGCGAAAAACTGTTTTTT. This sequence encodes CASKRTREGEKLFF.

The chain employs TRBV6-2 or TRBV6-3 and TRBJ2-1; D may be TRBD2 (6 bases). Germline CDR1 MNHEY, CDR2 SVGEGT. V dropped 2 bases and J dropped 0 bases, with 20 bases sitting between them. There are 19 residues in the CDR3. The CDR3 is CASSYQTLLAASSYNEQFF. As DNA, the CDR3 is TGTGCCAGCAGTTACCAAACCCTATTAGCGGCCAGCTCCTACAATGAGCAGTTCTTC.

This clone showed up just once. The V call is TRBV6-5, the J call TRBJ2-7; 7 nucleotides match TRBD1. V was pared by 1 base and J by 7 bases, with 7 bases of the junction left unmatched. Germline CDR1 MNHEY, CDR2 SVGAGI. The CDR3 covers 14 residues. The CDR3 nucleotides read TGTGCCAGCAGTTACTTGGACAGGTCGACGGAGCAGTACTTC. Translating it yields CASSYLDRSTEQYF.

This sequence joins TRBV9 and TRBJ1-2; D may be TRBD1 (6 bases). In germline, CDR1 is SGDLS, CDR2 YYNGEE. The CDR3 is made up of 14 amino acids. The V end was cut by 0 bases, the J end by 7 bases, with 13 bases between. The CDR3 nucleotides read TGTGCCAGCAGCGTAGGTCGGGGGGCCGGTGGCTACACCTTC. Translated: CASSVGRGAGGYTF. Combining the CDR3 with reference TRBV9 and TRBJ1-2 gives the whole variable domain DSGVTQTPKHLITATGQRVTLRCSPRSGDLSVYWYQQSLDQGLQFLIQYYNGEERAKGNILERFSAQQFPDLHSELNLSSLELGDSALYFCASSVGRGAGGYTFGSGTRLTVV.